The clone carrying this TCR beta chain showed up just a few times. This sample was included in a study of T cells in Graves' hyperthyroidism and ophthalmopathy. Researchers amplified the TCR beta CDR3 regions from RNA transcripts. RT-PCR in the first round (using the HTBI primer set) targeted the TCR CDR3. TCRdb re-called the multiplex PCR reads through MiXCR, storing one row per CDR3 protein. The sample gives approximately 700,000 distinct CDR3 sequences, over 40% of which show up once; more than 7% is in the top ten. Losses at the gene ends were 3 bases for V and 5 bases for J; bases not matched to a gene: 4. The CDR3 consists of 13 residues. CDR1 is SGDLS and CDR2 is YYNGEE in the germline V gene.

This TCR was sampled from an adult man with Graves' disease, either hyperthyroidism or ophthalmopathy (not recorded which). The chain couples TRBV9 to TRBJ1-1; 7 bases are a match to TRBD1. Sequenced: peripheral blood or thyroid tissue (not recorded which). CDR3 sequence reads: CASSDTTGTEAFF. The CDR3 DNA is TGTGCCAGCAGCGATACGACAGGGACTGAAGCTTTCTTT. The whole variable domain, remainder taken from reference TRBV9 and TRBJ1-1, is DSGVTQTPKHLITATGQRVTLRCSPRSGDLSVYWYQQSLDQGLQFLIQYYNGEERAKGNILERFSAQQFPDLHSELNLSSLELGDSALYFCASSDTTGTEAFFGQGTRLTVV.